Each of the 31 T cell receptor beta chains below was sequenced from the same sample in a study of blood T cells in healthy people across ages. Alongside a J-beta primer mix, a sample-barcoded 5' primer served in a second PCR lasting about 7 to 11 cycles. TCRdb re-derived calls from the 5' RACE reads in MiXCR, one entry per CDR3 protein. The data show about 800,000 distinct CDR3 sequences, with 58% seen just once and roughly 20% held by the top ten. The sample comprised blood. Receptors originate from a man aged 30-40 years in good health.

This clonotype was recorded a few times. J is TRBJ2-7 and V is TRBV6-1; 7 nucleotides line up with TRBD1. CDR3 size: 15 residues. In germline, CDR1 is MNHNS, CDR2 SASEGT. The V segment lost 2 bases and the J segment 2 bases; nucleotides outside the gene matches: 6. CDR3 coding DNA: TGTGCCAGCAGTGAATTGACAGGGAGAACCTACGAGCAGTACTTC. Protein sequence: CASSELTGRTYEQYF.

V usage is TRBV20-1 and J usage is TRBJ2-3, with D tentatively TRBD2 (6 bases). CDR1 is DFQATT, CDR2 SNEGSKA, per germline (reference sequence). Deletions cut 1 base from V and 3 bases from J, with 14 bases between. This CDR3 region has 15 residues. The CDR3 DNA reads TGCAGTGCTAGAGGTGCCGGGGGAGGAACAGATACGCAGTATTTT. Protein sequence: CSARGAGGGTDTQYF.

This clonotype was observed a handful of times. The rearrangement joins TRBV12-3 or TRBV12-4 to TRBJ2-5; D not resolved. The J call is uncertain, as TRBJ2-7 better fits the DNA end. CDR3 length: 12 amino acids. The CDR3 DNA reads TGTGCCAGCTCCTTCTTGGGTGACGAGCAGTACTTC. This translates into CASSFLGDEQYF.

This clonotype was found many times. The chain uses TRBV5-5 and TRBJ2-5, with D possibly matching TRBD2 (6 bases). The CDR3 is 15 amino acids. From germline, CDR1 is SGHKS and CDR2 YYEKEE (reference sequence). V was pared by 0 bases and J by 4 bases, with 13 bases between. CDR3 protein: CASSLGVGSPETQYF. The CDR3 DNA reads TGTGCCAGCAGCTTGGGCGTCGGGAGTCCAGAGACCCAGTACTTC.

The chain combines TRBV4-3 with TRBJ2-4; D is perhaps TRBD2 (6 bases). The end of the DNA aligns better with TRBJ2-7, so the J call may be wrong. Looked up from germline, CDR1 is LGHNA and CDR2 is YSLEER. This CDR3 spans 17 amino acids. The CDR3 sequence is CASSQESVGADYYEQYF. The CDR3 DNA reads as TGCGCCAGCAGCCAAGAGTCGGTCGGGGCGGACTACTACGAGCAGTACTTC.

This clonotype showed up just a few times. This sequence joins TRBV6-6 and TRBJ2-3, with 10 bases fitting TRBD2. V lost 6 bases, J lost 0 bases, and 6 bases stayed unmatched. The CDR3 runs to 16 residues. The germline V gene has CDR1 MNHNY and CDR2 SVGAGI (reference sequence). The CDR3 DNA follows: TGTGCCAGCAGCGGGACTAGCGCGACTAGCACAGATACGCAGTATTTT. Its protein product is CASSGTSATSTDTQYF.

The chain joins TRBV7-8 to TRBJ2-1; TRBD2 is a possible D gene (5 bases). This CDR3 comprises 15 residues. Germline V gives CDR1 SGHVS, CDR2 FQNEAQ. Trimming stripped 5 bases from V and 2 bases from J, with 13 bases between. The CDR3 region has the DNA TGTGCCAGCAGCCTCAGGACTTGTACCTACAATGAGCAGTTCTTC. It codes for CASSLRTCTYNEQFF.

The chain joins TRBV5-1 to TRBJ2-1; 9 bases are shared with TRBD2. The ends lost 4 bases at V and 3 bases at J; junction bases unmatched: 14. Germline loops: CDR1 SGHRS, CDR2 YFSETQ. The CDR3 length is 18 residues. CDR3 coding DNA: TGCGCCAGCAGCGGGATGGCTAGCGGGGTCTCGGGCTACAATGAGCAGTTCTTC. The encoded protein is CASSGMASGVSGYNEQFF.

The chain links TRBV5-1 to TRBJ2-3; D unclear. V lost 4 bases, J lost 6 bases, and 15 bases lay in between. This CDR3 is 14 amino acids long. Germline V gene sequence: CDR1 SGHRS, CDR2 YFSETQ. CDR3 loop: CASSPQTAEDTQYF. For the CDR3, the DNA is TGCGCCAGCAGCCCACAGACGGCCGAGGATACGCAGTATTTT.

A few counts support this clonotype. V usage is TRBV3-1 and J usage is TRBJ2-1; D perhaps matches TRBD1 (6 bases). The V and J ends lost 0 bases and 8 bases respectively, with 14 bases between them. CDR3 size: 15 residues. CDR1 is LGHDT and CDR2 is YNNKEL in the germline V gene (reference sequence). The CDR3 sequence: CASSQDMTGADEQFF. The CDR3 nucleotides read TGTGCCAGCAGCCAAGATATGACAGGCGCGGATGAGCAGTTCTTC.

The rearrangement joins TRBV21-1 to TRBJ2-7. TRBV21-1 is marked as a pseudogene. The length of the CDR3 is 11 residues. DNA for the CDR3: TGTGCCAGCAGCAAAGATCCCGAGCAGTACTTC. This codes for CASSKDPEQYF.

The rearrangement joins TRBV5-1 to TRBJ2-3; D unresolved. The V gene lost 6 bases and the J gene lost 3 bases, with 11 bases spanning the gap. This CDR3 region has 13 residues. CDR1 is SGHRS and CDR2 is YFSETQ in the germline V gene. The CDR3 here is CASKLGWTDTQYF. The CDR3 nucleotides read TGCGCCAGCAAGCTAGGGTGGACAGATACGCAGTATTTT.

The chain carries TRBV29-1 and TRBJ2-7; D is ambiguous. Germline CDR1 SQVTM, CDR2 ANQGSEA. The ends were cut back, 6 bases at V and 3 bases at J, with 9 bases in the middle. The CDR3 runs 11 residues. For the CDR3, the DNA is TGCAGCGTCCGAACTTACTACGAGCAGTACTTC. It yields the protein CSVRTYYEQYF.

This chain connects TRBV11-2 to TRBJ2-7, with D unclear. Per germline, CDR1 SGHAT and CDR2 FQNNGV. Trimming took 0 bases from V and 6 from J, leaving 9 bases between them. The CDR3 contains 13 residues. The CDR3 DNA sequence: TGTGCCAGCAGCTTAGATCTTGGAAGCGAGCAGTACTTC. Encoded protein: CASSLDLGSEQYF. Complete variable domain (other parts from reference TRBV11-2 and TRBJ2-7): EAGVAQSPRYKIIEKRQSVAFWCNPISGHATLYWYQQILGQGPKLLIQFQNNGVVDDSQLPKDRFSAERLKGVDSTLKIQPAKLEDSAVYLCASSLDLGSEQYFGPGTRLTVT.

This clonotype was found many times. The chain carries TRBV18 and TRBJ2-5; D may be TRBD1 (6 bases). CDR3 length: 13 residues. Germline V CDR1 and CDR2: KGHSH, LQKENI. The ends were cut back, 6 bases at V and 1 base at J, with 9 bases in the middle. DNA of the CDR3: TGTGCCAGCTCGAGGGACATCCAAGAGACCCAGTACTTC. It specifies CASSRDIQETQYF.

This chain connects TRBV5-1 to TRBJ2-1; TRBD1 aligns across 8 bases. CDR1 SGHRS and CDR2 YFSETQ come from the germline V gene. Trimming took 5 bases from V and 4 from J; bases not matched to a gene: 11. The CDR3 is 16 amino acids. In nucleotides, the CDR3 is TGCGCCAGCAGTTTGAGGGGGGACAGGAGATACAATGAGCAGTTCTTC. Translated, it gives CASSLRGDRRYNEQFF.

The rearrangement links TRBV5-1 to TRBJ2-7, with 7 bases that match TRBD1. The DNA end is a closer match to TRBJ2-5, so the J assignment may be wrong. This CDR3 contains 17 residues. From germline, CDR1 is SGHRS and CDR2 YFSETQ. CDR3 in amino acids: CASSRVPSGGGKETQYF. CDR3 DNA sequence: TGCGCCAGCAGCCGTGTACCTTCAGGGGGTGGGAAAGAGACCCAGTACTTC.

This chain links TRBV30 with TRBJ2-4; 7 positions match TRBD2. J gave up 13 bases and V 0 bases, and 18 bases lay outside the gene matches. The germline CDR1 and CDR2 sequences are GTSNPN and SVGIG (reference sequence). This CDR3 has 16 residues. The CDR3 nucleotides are TGTGCCTGGAGTGTAACAGCGGGGAGGTACGAAGGGGCCCAGTACTTC. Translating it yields CAWSVTAGRYEGAQYF.

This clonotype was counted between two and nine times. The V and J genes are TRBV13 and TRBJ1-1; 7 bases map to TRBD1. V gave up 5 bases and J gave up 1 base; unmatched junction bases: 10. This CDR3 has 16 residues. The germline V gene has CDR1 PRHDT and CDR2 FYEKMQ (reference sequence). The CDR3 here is CASSPTRQGGNTEAFF. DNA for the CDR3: TGTGCCAGCAGCCCCACCCGACAGGGTGGGAACACTGAAGCTTTCTTT.

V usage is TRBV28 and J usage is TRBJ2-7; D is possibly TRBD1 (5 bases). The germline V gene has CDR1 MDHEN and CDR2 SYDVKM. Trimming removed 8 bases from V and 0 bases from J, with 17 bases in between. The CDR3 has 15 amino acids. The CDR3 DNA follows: TGTGCCAGCCGGAAGGGGAATTTAATCTCCTACGAGCAGTACTTC. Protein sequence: CASRKGNLISYEQYF.

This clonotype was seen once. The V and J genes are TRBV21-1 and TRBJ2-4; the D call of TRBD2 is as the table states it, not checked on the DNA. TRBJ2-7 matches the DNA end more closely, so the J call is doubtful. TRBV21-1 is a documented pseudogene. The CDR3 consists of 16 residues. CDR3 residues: CANRRVLAGGFYEQYF. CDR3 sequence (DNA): TGTGCCAACAGAAGGGTCCTAGCGGGGGGATTTTACGAGCAGTACTTC.

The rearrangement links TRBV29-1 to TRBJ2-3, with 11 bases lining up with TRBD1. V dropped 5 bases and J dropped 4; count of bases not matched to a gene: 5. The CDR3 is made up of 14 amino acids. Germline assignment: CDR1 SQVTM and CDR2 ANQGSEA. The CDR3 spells CSVRTGGAADTQYF. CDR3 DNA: TGCAGCGTTCGGACAGGGGGCGCAGCAGATACGCAGTATTTT.

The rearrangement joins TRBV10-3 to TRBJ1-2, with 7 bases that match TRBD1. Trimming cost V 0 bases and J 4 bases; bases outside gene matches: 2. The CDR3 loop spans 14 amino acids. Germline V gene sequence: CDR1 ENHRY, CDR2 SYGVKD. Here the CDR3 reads CAISESYRGYGYTF. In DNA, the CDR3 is TGTGCCATCAGTGAGTCGTACAGGGGCTATGGCTACACCTTC.

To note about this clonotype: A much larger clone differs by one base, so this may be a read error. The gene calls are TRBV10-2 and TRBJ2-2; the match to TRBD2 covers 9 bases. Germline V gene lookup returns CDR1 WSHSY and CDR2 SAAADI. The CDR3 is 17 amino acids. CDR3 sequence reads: CASSESLAGMNAGELFF. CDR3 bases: TGCGCCAGCAGTGAGTCACTAGCGGGTATGAACGCCGGGGAGCTGTTTTTT.

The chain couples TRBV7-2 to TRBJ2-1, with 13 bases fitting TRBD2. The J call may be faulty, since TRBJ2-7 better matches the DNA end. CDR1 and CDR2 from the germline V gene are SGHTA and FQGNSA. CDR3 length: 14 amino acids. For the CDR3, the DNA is TGTGCCAGCAGCTCCGGACTAGCGGGAGTTGAGCAGTACTTC. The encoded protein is CASSSGLAGVEQYF.

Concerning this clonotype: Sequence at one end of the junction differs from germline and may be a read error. CDR3 loop: CAGSLVGKAYRGLTKETQYF. Here the CDR3 DNA reads TGCGCCGGCAGCTTGGTTGGAAAAGCCTACAGGGGGCTGACTAAAGAGACCCAGTACTTC. The chain carries TRBV5-1 and TRBJ2-5; 9 bases are shared with TRBD1. Germline V gene data show CDR1 as SGHRS and CDR2 as YFSETQ. The CDR3 is 20 residues long.

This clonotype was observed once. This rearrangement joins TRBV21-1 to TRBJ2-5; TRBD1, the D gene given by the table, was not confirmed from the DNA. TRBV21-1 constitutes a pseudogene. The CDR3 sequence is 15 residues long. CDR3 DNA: TGTGCCAGCAGCGTCGGGATCCCCGAAGCGTATGAGCAGTACTTC. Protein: CASSVGIPEAYEQYF.

CDR3 amino acids: CSASGEGFSSYNEQYF. DNA of the CDR3: TGCAGTGCTAGTGGCGAGGGGTTTAGCTCCTACAATGAGCAGTACTTC. The chain uses TRBV20-1 and TRBJ2-1; the D call may be TRBD1 or TRBD2 (5 bases each). The DNA end is more similar to TRBJ2-7, so the J call may be wrong. The CDR3 runs 16 residues. CDR1 is DFQATT, CDR2 SNEGSKA, per germline (reference sequence).

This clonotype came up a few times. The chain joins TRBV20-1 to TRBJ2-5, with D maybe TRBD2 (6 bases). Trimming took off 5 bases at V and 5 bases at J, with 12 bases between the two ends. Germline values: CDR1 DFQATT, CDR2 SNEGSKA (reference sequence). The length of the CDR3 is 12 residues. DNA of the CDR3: TGCAGTGCTCCGACTAGAGCGGAGACCCAGTACTTC. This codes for CSAPTRAETQYF.

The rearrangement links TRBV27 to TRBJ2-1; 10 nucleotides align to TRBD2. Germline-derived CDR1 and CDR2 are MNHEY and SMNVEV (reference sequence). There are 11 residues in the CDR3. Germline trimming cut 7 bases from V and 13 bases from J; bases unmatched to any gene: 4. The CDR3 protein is CASTLAGAQFF. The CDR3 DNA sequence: TGTGCCAGCACCCTAGCGGGAGCCCAGTTCTTC.

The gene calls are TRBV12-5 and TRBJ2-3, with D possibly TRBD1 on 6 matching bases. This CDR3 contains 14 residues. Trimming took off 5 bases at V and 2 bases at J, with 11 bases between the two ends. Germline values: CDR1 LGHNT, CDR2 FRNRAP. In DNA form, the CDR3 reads TGTGCTAGTGGTGCCGACAGGTCCACAGATACGCAGTATTTT. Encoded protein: CASGADRSTDTQYF. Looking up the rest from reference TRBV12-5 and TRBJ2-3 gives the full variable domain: DARVTQTPRHKVTEMGQEVTMRCQPILGHNTVFWYRQTMMQGLELLAYFRNRAPLDDSGMPKDRFSAEMPDATLATLKIQPSEPRDSAVYFCASGADRSTDTQYFGPGTRLTVL.